The T cell receptor beta chain described here comes from a study of blood T cells in healthy people across ages. Through a sample-barcoded 5' primer and a J-beta primer mix, a second PCR was run for roughly 6 to 12 cycles. Carrying 12 random nucleotides, a template-switch adaptor labeled each individual cDNA molecule. From the 5' RACE reads, TCRdb called clonotypes with MiXCR, one entry per CDR3 protein. Of 1.2 million to 1.5 million distinct CDR3 sequences in the sample, 42% are singletons; the top ten hold approximately 7.9%. About 9.6 milliliters of peripheral blood were drawn from each donor into EDTA-treated tubes. To note about this clonotype: The target antigen is unknown.

V was clipped by 2 bases and J by 3 bases, with 13 bases between them. CDR3 size: 16 residues. CDR1 and CDR2 (germline): SGHTA, FQGTGA. Study-wide points: Both higher diversity and more naive CD4+ cells marked long-lived donors when set against aged donors. Investigators treated diversity estimates from one million T cells as underestimates.

V and J are TRBV7-3 and TRBJ2-2; possibly TRBD2 for D (7 bases). This TCR derives from a young woman in good health. Sequencing was carried out using blood. CDR3 sequence reads: CASSLLPGGHTGELFF. The CDR3 region has the DNA TGTGCCAGCAGCTTACTCCCCGGGGGGCACACCGGGGAGCTGTTTTTT.